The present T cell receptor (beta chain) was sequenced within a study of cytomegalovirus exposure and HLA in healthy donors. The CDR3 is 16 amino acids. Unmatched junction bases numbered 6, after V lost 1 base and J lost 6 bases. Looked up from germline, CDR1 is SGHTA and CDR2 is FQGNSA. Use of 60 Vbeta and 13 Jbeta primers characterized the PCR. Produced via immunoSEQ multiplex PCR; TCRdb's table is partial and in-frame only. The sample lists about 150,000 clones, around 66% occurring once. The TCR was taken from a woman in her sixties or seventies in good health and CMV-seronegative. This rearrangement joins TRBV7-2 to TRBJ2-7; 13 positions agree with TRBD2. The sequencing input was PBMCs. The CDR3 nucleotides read TGTGCCAGCAGCTTAGGGACTAGCGGGGGCGGTGGCGAGCAGTACTTC. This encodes CASSLGTSGGGGEQYF.